This TCR beta chain was captured by sequencing in a study of vaccination and CD4 T cells after COVID-19 (dated by TCRdb to 2021 to 2024). Background for the entire study: SARS-CoV-2 positivity had been established in the convalescent patients by nasal swab PCR, and mild disease was recorded in several of these patients and severe disease in one. The convalescent cohort included six males and four females, with two Hispanic individuals, seven Caucasians, two Asians and one multiracial person. Participants got two doses of the Pfizer-BioNTech BNT162b2 vaccine (n=8) or two doses of the Moderna mRNA-1273 vaccine (n=2). Post-COVID blood samples from convalescent patients were collected a median of 101 days after diagnosis, with a range of 35 to 161 days. Post-vaccine blood samples were obtained a median of around 74 days after the second vaccine dose, with a range of about 12 to 241 days. For stimulating the cultures, overlapping spike peptide pools were used, derived from SARS-CoV-2 as well as from the common cold coronaviruses HCoV-NL63, HCoV-OC43 and HCoV-229E. Control cultures used a CEFX viral epitope pool as positive control, an HIV-1 Nef peptide pool as negative control, or no peptide. In approximately eleven COVID-19 convalescent patients and 4 infection-naive healthy vaccine recipients, the spike-specific CD4+ TCR repertoire before mRNA vaccination was compared with the repertoire after mRNA vaccination.

The receptor library was made with PCR. DNA from cultured CD4+ T cells underwent TCR sequencing with the Oncomine TCR Beta short-read assay at the Johns Hopkins FTIC core. The QIAamp micro DNA kit was used to extract genomic DNA from the cultured CD4+ T cells. The Oncomine TCR Beta libraries from cultured CD4+ T cells were pooled using unique dual indexes and then sequenced on an Illumina iSeq 100. In the source study's methods: Non-productive sequences were removed, and CDR3s that did not start with C, did not end with F or W, or were shorter than 7 amino acids were discarded. Antigen-specific clonotypes were identified with the MANAFEST web application by comparing peptide-stimulated wells with reference and other culture wells. To be called positive, a clone needed an FDR below 0.05, an odds ratio above 5, and a productive frequency above 0.1% in at least two of three replicate wells. A clonotype counted as cross-reactive if it showed significant expansion both in the SARS-CoV-2 spike wells and in at least one common cold coronavirus spike condition. Levenshtein distances (stringdist) and unrooted phylogenetic trees (ape) in R version 3.6.1 were used to assess CDR3 homology. TCRdb applied fastp at Q25 and MiXCR to the public reads, then kept only in-frame beta chains. Rows merge per CDR3 protein into single entries with the most common DNA and genes. The V and J calls here are based on TCRdb, not the publication. The sample yields about 17,000 distinct CDR3 sequences; 43% were counted once. Over 6.5% of the sample is held by the ten biggest clonotypes.

The treatment or condition label, read with the paper, signifies: roughly 10-day PBMC culture with coronavirus spike peptide pools or control peptides (ViraFEST assay). The ViraFEST assay was used in the study, in which antigen-specific T cells were expanded with peptide pools and expanded clonotypes were subsequently identified by TCR sequencing. The convalescent patients' positive SARS-CoV-2 PCR tests fell between March and December 2020, which was before the Alpha, Beta and Delta variants emerged in the United States. Each well held 2.2 million or so PBMCs cultured with approximately 9.2 ug/ml peptide pools in IMDM containing 5% human AB serum and 10 IU/ml IL-2. On days 3 and 7, half of the culture medium was replaced with fresh IL-2-containing medium. After approximately eleven days of culture, CD4+ T cells were isolated by negative selection with the EasySep CD4+ T cell isolation kit. Ficoll-Paque Plus gradient centrifugation was used to isolate PBMCs from whole blood, and the isolated PBMCs were then either used fresh or cryopreserved at -140C. Triplicate wells were generally used for each culture condition.

Details on this clonotype: Its recognized antigen is unknown. Base qualities are missing; no much larger clone stands one base away.

Findings and caveats that apply to the study as a whole: Relatively few convalescent patients were included in the study, and early timepoints after natural infection were not analyzed. The median number of SARS-CoV-2-reactive clonotypes rose from around 20 after infection to 38 after vaccination, but the change was not significant. In convalescent patients, a median around 83% of post-vaccine SARS-CoV-2-reactive clones were detected only after vaccination, and vaccine-specific priming was suggested by this finding. Of the vaccine-specific clones found in convalescent patients, nearly all (304 of 307) were mono-reactive for SARS-CoV-2 spike instead of being cross-reactive with common cold coronaviruses.

This TCR was recovered from a human donor who had recovered from COVID-19. The sequencing used CD4+ T cells from blood, cultured in vitro, collected after SARS-CoV-2 vaccination.

The CDR3: CASSLLGQNTEAFF. Read as DNA, the sequence is TGTGCCAGCAGCTTACTCGGACAGAACACTGAAGCTTTCTTT. The rearranged chain carries TRBV7-3 and TRBJ1-1; D gene: possibly TRBD1, on 5 matching bases. The V and J ends are trimmed by 2 bases and 1 base, leaving 8 bases between them. Reading from cysteine to phenylalanine, the CDR3 counts 14 amino acids. Just CDR3 DNA is preserved here, 42 bases in frame from base 1. CDR1 is given as SGHTA and CDR2 as FQGTGA, both from the germline V gene. Beyond the CDR3, the reference TRBV7-3 and TRBJ1-1 genes provide the residues; the full variable domain reads: GAGVSQTPSNKVTEKGKYVELRCDPISGHTALYWYRQSLGQGPEFLIYFQGTGAADDSGLPNDRFFAVRPEGSVSTLKIQRTERGDSAVYLCASSLLGQNTEAFFGQGTRLTVV.